The T cell receptor beta chain under discussion was sequenced for a study of sequential checkpoint blockade in melanoma. Data came from immunoSEQ multiplex PCR; TCRdb stores just in-frame clones and leaves some out. The table lists about 4,000 clones, 20% to 25% of them singletons, with roughly an eighth in the top ten. Regarding treatment: randomized to nivolumab then ipilimumab (arm A) or the reverse (arm B). The CDR3 contains 15 residues. Trimming cost V 0 bases and J 2 bases, with 8 bases left between them. Germline-derived CDR1 and CDR2 are LNHDA and SQIVND (reference sequence). The sequence came from a human donor with melanoma. This chain uses TRBV19 with TRBJ1-5; D is uncertain. The input for sequencing was tumor tissue (inferred from file names), taken from a patient given nivolumab and ipilimumab in sequence. DNA for the CDR3: TGTGCCAGTAGTATAGAGGGCCAGGGCAATCAGCCCCAGCATTTT. It codes for CASSIEGQGNQPQHF.